This T cell receptor beta chain was documented in a study of blood T cell repertoires in COVID-19. Study overall: Sources were T cells, B-cell-depleted T cells, or PBMCs; the material itself was cDNA or gDNA.

This clone was counted once. In the source study's methods: Counts of nucleated cells, estimated from reference gene primer amplification, were obtained. Clones were read by immunoSEQ multiplex PCR, and TCRdb kept only the in-frame ones, dropping some. D and trimming were read from the DNA, whereas the V and J calls and clone size are those reported in that table. This table holds 320,000 or so clones, around nine tenths found once. Trimming removed 8 bases at V and 4 bases at J, with 11 bases between. The CDR3 loop spans 13 amino acids. Germline V CDR1 and CDR2: MDHEN, SYDVKM. Cohorts were assigned according to the clinical history that participants reported.

The genes are TRBV28 and TRBJ2-2, with D possibly being TRBD1 (6 bases). This receptor was obtained from a man in his sixties who had recovered from COVID-19. Sequences were obtained from PBMCs or T cells enriched from blood (not recorded which). The CDR3 DNA reads TGTGCCAGCGGAGCAGGGGTCACCGGGGAGCTGTTTTTT. Amino acids: CASGAGVTGELFF.